This TCR beta chain came from a study of OX40 agonist ivuxolimab in advanced cancers. V shed 2 bases and J 1 base; nucleotides not matched to a gene: 2. Germline loops: CDR1 MNHNY, CDR2 SVGAGI (reference sequence). The CDR3 extends over 15 amino acids. This clone was found once. This table comes from immunoSEQ multiplex PCR, and its TCRdb copy is limited to in-frame clones, with some not included. The table includes 48,000 or so clones, roughly 91% detected once. The TCR sequence derives from an adult with an advanced solid tumor such as melanoma, head and neck, liver or kidney cancer. The rearrangement uses TRBV6-6 and TRBJ1-1; TRBD1 agrees at 9 bases. The source material was CD4+ or CD8+ T cells sorted from blood, sampled in a trial of the OX40 agonist ivuxolimab. The CDR3, as DNA: TGTGCCAGCAGTTACACGGACAGGGGGAACACTGAAGCTTTCTTT. Its protein product is CASSYTDRGNTEAFF.